The 29 T cell receptor beta chains in this list originate from one sample, sequenced in a study of cytomegalovirus exposure and HLA in healthy donors. Primers: 60 Vbeta forward and 13 Jbeta reverse. Profiling relied on immunoSEQ multiplex PCR, and the TCRdb table lists in-frame clones only, not all of them. Seen here are approximately 170,000 clones, 68% observed once, and the top ten hold approximately 1.5%. What was sequenced was PBMCs. These receptors all stem from a man aged 45 to 65 in good health and CMV-seronegative.

This clone was detected a few times. The chain is built from TRBV6-6 and TRBJ1-1; D might be TRBD1 (5 bases). The CDR3 length is 15 residues. V was shortened by 0 bases and J by 5 bases, with 13 bases between the two germline ends. CDR1 is MNHNY and CDR2 is SVGAGI in the germline V gene (reference sequence). CDR3 amino acids: CASSYSGAVGTEAFF. CDR3 nucleotide sequence: TGTGCCAGCAGTTACTCAGGGGCGGTTGGGACTGAAGCTTTCTTT.

This rearrangement joins TRBV14 to TRBJ2-3; TRBD1 matches at 8 bases. The CDR3 is 19 amino acids. Per the germline V gene, CDR1 is SGHDN and CDR2 is FVKESK. J was trimmed by 1 base and V by 4 bases; bases with no gene match: 16. Written as DNA, the CDR3 is TGTGCCAGCAGCCGAAGGGCAGCCAGGGGGCTCCAGCGCACAGATACGCAGTATTTT. Its translation: CASSRRAARGLQRTDTQYF.

The chain uses TRBV13 and TRBJ1-4; 10 nucleotides match TRBD1. CDR1 and CDR2 from the germline V gene are PRHDT and FYEKMQ (reference sequence). CDR3 length: 16 residues. After removal of 1 base from V and 8 bases from J, the junction contained 7 bases not matched to a gene. CDR3 DNA: TGTGCCAGCAGCTTAGAGGGACAGGGGCACGGGGAAAAACTGTTTTTT. It yields the protein CASSLEGQGHGEKLFF. The full variable domain, completed using reference TRBV13 and TRBJ1-4, is AAGVIQSPRHLIKEKRETATLKCYPIPRHDTVYWYQQGPGQDPQFLISFYEKMQSDKGSIPDRFSAQQFSDYHSELNMSSLELGDSALYFCASSLEGQGHGEKLFFGSGTQLSVL.

The chain recombines TRBV25-1 with TRBJ1-2; D is uncertain. CDR3 length: 14 amino acids. Germline values: CDR1 MGHDK, CDR2 SYGVNS. V was trimmed by 4 bases and J by 8 bases, leaving 17 bases between them. The CDR3 DNA reads TGTGCCAGCAGTGGAAACGGACCGCCGGGGGGCTACACCTTC. Protein: CASSGNGPPGGYTF.

The chain couples TRBV5-1 to TRBJ2-7; maybe TRBD2 (6 bases). The V end lost 4 bases, the J end lost 3 bases, and 14 bases lay between the germline ends. Germline CDR1 reads SGHRS; CDR2 reads YFSETQ. This CDR3 has 14 residues. The CDR3 region has the DNA TGCGCCAGCAGCGGGGGGATGGGGGTCTACGAGCAGTACTTC. It encodes CASSGGMGVYEQYF.

This chain connects TRBV6-1 to TRBJ2-1; 8 nucleotides agree with TRBD1. The CDR3 runs to 18 residues. Germline assignment: CDR1 MNHNS and CDR2 SASEGT. Trimming took 0 bases from V and 0 from J; bases not matched to a gene: 7. The CDR3 reads CASSEARDRRSSYNEQFF. The CDR3 DNA reads as TGTGCCAGCAGTGAAGCGCGGGACAGGAGAAGCTCCTACAATGAGCAGTTCTTC.

The genes are TRBV19 and TRBJ1-5, with D perhaps TRBD1 (5 bases). The CDR3 has 15 residues. The germline gives CDR1 LNHDA, CDR2 SQIVND (reference sequence). Between the trimmed V and J ends, which lost 10 bases and 7 bases, there was a span of 23 bases. CDR3 sequence (DNA): TGTGCCACCCGGTCCTTGAAAGGGGTTGGGCAGCCCCAGCATTTT. It codes for CATRSLKGVGQPQHF.

V and J are TRBV15 and TRBJ1-5; 12 bases are a match to TRBD1. The CDR3 loop spans 16 amino acids. Germline V lookup: CDR1 LNHNV, CDR2 YYDKDF (reference sequence). Trimming at V came to 5 bases and at J to 7 bases, leaving 9 bases not matched to a gene. The CDR3 coding sequence is TGTGCCACCAGCGATCGGGACAGGGGGCGCTTCCAGCCCCAGCATTTT. This encodes CATSDRDRGRFQPQHF.

The gene calls are TRBV5-1 and TRBJ1-1; 7 nucleotides line up with TRBD1. V dropped 3 bases and J dropped 4; count of bases not matched to a gene: 9. The CDR3 is 15 residues long. Germline V gene lookup returns CDR1 SGHRS and CDR2 YFSETQ. For the CDR3, the DNA is TGCGCCAGCAGCTCAAGCGTCACAGGGGCCACTGAAGCTTTCTTT. It yields the protein CASSSSVTGATEAFF.

This clone came up once. Other DNA sequences from this sample encode an identical CDR3 as well. This sequence joins TRBV6-1 and TRBJ1-5; D call uncertain. V dropped 5 bases and J dropped 2 bases, with 10 bases sitting between them. From germline, CDR1 is MNHNS and CDR2 SASEGT. The CDR3 loop spans 14 amino acids. The CDR3 here is CASSPRRGNQPQHF. For the CDR3, the DNA is TGTGCCAGCAGTCCCCGCCGGGGCAATCAGCCCCAGCATTTT.

The V gene is TRBV21-1, the J gene TRBJ2-7; the table's D gene call, TRBD2, was not cross checked with the DNA. TRBV21-1 is marked as a pseudogene. This CDR3 region has 12 residues. The CDR3 DNA follows: TGTGCCAACTGGACTCAAACCTACGAGCAGTACTTC. Its protein product is CANWTQTYEQYF.

CDR3 nucleotide sequence: TGTGCCAGCAGTGAATATCGACAGTCCCAAGAGACCCAGTACTTC. Translating it yields CASSEYRQSQETQYF. J is TRBJ2-5 and V is TRBV25-1, with a possible D match to TRBD1 (5 bases). The CDR3 contains 15 residues. Germline-derived CDR1 and CDR2 are MGHDK and SYGVNS. V was pared by 0 bases and J by 1 base, with 9 bases between.

The chain links TRBV23-1 to TRBJ1-1; 7 nucleotides line up with TRBD1. TRBV23-1 is an ORF; its function is uncertain. The CDR3 contains 17 residues. V was clipped by 3 bases and J by 1 base; unmatched bases: 11. CDR3 sequence: CASSQEYRGMTNTEAFF. The CDR3 DNA follows: TGCGCCAGCAGTCAGGAGTACAGGGGAATGACGAACACTGAAGCTTTCTTT.

This chain links TRBV5-8 with TRBJ1-4; 9 bases fit TRBD1. V was pared by 4 bases and J by 7 bases, with 11 bases of the junction left unmatched. This CDR3 contains 16 residues. CDR1 is SGHTS, CDR2 YDEGEE, per germline. The CDR3 spells CASSPGQGKLSEKLFF. The CDR3 region has the DNA TGTGCCAGCAGCCCCGGACAGGGGAAGTTGAGTGAAAAACTGTTTTTT.

This clone was counted a single time. The V gene is TRBV2, the J gene TRBJ2-1, with TRBD2 matching over 8 bases. CDR3 size: 15 residues. Germline values: CDR1 SNHLY, CDR2 FYNNEI. V dropped 7 bases and J dropped 5; count of bases not matched to a gene: 10. The CDR3 loop reads CASTLAGGSNNEQFF. CDR3 nucleotides: TGTGCCAGCACCCTCGCGGGGGGTTCAAACAATGAGCAGTTCTTC.

The chain employs TRBV27 and TRBJ2-7; 7 nucleotides line up with TRBD1. CDR1 and CDR2 (germline): MNHEY, SMNVEV (reference sequence). The CDR3 is 15 residues long. J was trimmed by 6 bases and V by 6 bases; bases with no gene match: 14. This CDR3 reads CASRRDRVGTGEQYF. In DNA, the CDR3 is TGTGCCAGCAGACGAGACAGGGTAGGGACGGGCGAGCAGTACTTC.

This sequence joins TRBV5-1 and TRBJ1-2, with 7 bases lining up with TRBD1. CDR1 is SGHRS and CDR2 is YFSETQ in the germline V gene. With 3 bases clipped from V and 2 bases from J, the junction kept 7 bases outside the gene matches. The CDR3 runs 15 residues. CDR3: CASSSGDSKNYGYTF. CDR3 DNA: TGCGCCAGCAGCTCGGGGGACAGCAAGAACTATGGCTACACCTTC.

The chain combines TRBV2 with TRBJ1-5; 10 bases are a match to TRBD1. V gave up 5 bases and J gave up 6 bases; unmatched junction bases: 10. The V gene's germline CDR1 is SNHLY and CDR2 FYNNEI. The CDR3 consists of 16 residues. CDR3 nucleotide sequence: TGTGCCAGCAGTCGCCCGGGACAGGGGACAAGTCAGCCCCAGCATTTT. This translates into CASSRPGQGTSQPQHF.

The chain combines TRBV7-8 with TRBJ2-7; 8 nucleotides line up with TRBD2. The CDR3 sequence is 12 residues long. CDR1 SGHVS and CDR2 FQNEAQ come from the germline V gene. V was clipped by 3 bases and J by 11 bases; unmatched bases: 6. The CDR3 DNA sequence: TGTGCCAGCAGCTTCTTAGCGGGGAGGGAGTACTTC. This sequence encodes CASSFLAGREYF.

In DNA form, the CDR3 reads TGTGCCAGCAGTTCACAGGGTAGGGTCACAGATACGCAGTATTTT. Its protein is CASSSQGRVTDTQYF. V is TRBV27 and J is TRBJ2-3; weak D call: TRBD1 (6 bases). The CDR3 sequence is 15 residues long. CDR1 MNHEY and CDR2 SMNVEV come from the germline V gene (reference sequence). The ends were cut back, 4 bases at V and 2 bases at J, with 13 bases in the middle.

The J gene is TRBJ1-2, the V gene TRBV27; weak D call: TRBD1 (5 bases). This CDR3 spans 12 amino acids. CDR1 is MNHEY, CDR2 SMNVEV, per germline (reference sequence). The ends were cut back, 0 bases at V and 10 bases at J, with 9 bases in the middle. Here the CDR3 DNA reads TGTGCCAGCAGTTTATCGGGGGGGGACTACACCTTC. It specifies CASSLSGGDYTF.

The V gene is TRBV5-3, the J gene TRBJ1-2; 10 bases match TRBD1. TRBV5-3 is sorted into the ORF group, with uncertain function. V lost 3 bases and J lost 2; bases outside the gene matches: 1. This CDR3 has 14 amino acids. The CDR3 DNA reads as TGTGCCAGAAGCTGGACAGGGGGGAACTATGGCTACACCTTC. Translated: CARSWTGGNYGYTF.

This sequence joins TRBV19 and TRBJ2-7; 8 bases are a match to TRBD1. The CDR3 covers 16 residues. V trimming: 5 bases; J trimming: 2 bases; junction bases outside the gene matches: 11. CDR1 and CDR2 from the germline V gene are LNHDA and SQIVND (reference sequence). Written as DNA, the CDR3 is TGTGCCAGTAGTTCTCAGGGGGCGCGGGTCCCCTACGAGCAGTACTTC. It codes for CASSSQGARVPYEQYF.

This sequence joins TRBV7-6 and TRBJ2-4, with D tentatively TRBD1 (6 bases). The CDR3 is made up of 14 amino acids. Germline-derived CDR1 and CDR2 are SGHVS and FNYEAQ. V shed 2 bases and J shed 7 bases, with 12 bases lying between them. CDR3 region: CASSLQGNKNIQYF. The CDR3 bases are TGTGCCAGCAGCTTACAGGGGAACAAGAACATTCAGTACTTC.

Only a few counts were recorded for this clone. V gene TRBV5-4 combines with J gene TRBJ1-3; 8 bases match TRBD1. This CDR3 comprises 17 residues. Unmatched junction bases numbered 13, after V lost 4 bases and J lost 4 bases. Germline V gene lookup returns CDR1 SGHNT and CDR2 YYREEE (reference sequence). The DNA for the CDR3 is TGTGCCAGCAGCGGAATGACAGGGGAGAAATTCGGAAACACCATATATTTT. It yields the protein CASSGMTGEKFGNTIYF.

This clone was picked up one time. Other nucleotide sequences in the sample specify the same CDR3. The V call is TRBV5-1, the J call TRBJ2-5; TRBD2 agrees at 12 bases. CDR1 and CDR2 (germline): SGHRS, YFSETQ. The CDR3 totals 16 residues. V lost 0 bases and J lost 4; bases outside the gene matches: 4. For the CDR3, the DNA is TGCGCCAGCAGCTTGGGACTAGCGGGGGCAGGAGAGACCCAGTACTTC. Its translation is CASSLGLAGAGETQYF.

The rearrangement links TRBV23-1 to TRBJ1-5; unclear D gene. TRBV23-1 is treated as an ORF (open reading frame) with a function not yet certain. Trimming stripped 1 base from V and 3 bases from J, with 31 bases between. The CDR3 sequence is 22 residues long. CDR3 protein: CASSQFLQPLLIAISLNQPQHF. The CDR3 DNA reads as TGCGCCAGCAGTCAATTCCTTCAGCCCTTACTTATAGCAATCAGCCTCAATCAGCCCCAGCATTTT.

This clone was picked up a small number of times. Other DNA sequences in the same sample also yield this CDR3. The chain couples TRBV6-6 to TRBJ2-3; D may be TRBD2 (5 bases). CDR1 and CDR2 (germline): MNHNY, SVGAGI (reference sequence). V shed 0 bases and J shed 3 bases, with 10 bases lying between them. CDR3 length equals 15 residues. CDR3: CASSYSRRGTDTQYF. The CDR3 coding sequence is TGTGCCAGCAGTTACTCGAGGCGAGGGACAGATACGCAGTATTTT.

The chain carries TRBV5-5 and TRBJ1-1, with a weak D call TRBD1 (6 bases). From germline, CDR1 is SGHKS and CDR2 YYEKEE (reference sequence). The CDR3 has 16 residues. The V end lost 5 bases, the J end lost 0 bases, and 17 bases lay between the germline ends. This CDR3 is CASSSSRGLMNTEAFF. CDR3 DNA sequence: TGTGCCAGCAGTTCATCCAGGGGTTTGATGAACACTGAAGCTTTCTTT.